The rows below give T cell receptor beta chains drawn from one sample of a study of Ad26.COV2.S vaccination and SARS-CoV-2 variants. The data were produced by immunoSEQ multiplex PCR, yet TCRdb's version contains in-frame clones alone and is incomplete. The sample records some 240,000 clones, roughly 87% being singletons. The source material was peripheral blood, sampled in a trial of Ad26.COV2.S vaccine versus placebo. These receptors all stem from a person between 18 and 65 years old who received the Ad26.COV2.S COVID-19 vaccine or a placebo. Both conserved end residues are part of each CDR3. D genes are given only for firm matches. Not all rows give a size; the values are once, few, many and, for expanded clones, a class.

D,J,size,V,CDR3,DNA
.,TRBJ1-2,.,TRBV7-9,CASSFGVRYGYTF,TGTGCCAGCAGCTTTGGGGTGCGCTATGGCTACACCTTC
TRBD2,TRBJ2-1,.,TRBV6-4,CASSEGTSGRAGHEQFF,TGTGCCAGCAGTGAAGGGACTAGCGGGAGGGCTGGCCATGAGCAGTTCTTC
TRBD1,TRBJ1-1,.,TRBV9,CASSPSPPGTGNTEAFF,TGTGCCAGCAGCCCTAGCCCCCCCGGGACAGGGAACACTGAAGCTTTCTTT
.,TRBJ2-7,once,TRBV18,CASSSYTSKEQYF,TGTGCCAGCTCAAGTTACACCAGTAAGGAGCAGTACTTC
TRBD1,TRBJ1-2,.,TRBV6-5,CASSYLQGSGYGYTF,TGTGCCAGCAGTTACTTACAGGGGAGCGGCTATGGCTACACCTTC
.,TRBJ2-1,.,TRBV4-2,CASSQERGEQFF,TGTGCCAGCAGCCAAGAGCGAGGTGAGCAGTTCTTC
TRBD1,TRBJ1-2,.,TRBV18,CASSPPGQVQSFYGYTF,TGTGCCAGCTCACCACCGGGACAGGTTCAGTCATTTTATGGCTACACCTTC
.,TRBJ1-2,once,TRBV11-1,CASSHTGMGHGYTF,TGTGCCAGCAGCCACACCGGGATGGGCCATGGCTACACCTTC
.,TRBJ2-5,.,TRBV7-9,CASSLGNLGWRTQYF,TGTGCCAGCAGCTTAGGAAACCTGGGCTGGAGGACCCAGTACTTC